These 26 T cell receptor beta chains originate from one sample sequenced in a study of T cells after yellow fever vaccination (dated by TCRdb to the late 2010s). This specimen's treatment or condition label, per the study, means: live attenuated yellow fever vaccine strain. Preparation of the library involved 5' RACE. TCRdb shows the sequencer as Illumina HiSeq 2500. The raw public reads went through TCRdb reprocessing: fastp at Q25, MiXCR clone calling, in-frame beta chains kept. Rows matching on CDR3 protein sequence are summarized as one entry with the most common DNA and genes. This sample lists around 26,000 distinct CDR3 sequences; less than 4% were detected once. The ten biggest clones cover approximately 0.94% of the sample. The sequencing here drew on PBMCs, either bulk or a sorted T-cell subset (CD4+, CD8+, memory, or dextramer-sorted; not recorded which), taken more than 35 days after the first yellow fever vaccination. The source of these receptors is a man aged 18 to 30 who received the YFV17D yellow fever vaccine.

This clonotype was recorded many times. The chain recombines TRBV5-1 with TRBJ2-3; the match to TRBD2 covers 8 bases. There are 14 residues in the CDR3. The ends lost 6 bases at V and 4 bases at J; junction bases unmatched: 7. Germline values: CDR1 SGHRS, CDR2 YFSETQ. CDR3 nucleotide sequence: TGCGCCAGCAACCGGGGGGGAACTTCAGATACGCAGTATTTT. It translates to CASNRGGTSDTQYF.

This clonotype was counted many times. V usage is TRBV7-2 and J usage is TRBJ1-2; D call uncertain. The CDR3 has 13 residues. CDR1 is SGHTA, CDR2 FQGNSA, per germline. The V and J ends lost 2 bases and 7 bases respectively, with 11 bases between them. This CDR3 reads CASSLSLSSGYTF. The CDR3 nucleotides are TGTGCCAGCAGCTTAAGTCTCAGCTCTGGCTACACCTTC.

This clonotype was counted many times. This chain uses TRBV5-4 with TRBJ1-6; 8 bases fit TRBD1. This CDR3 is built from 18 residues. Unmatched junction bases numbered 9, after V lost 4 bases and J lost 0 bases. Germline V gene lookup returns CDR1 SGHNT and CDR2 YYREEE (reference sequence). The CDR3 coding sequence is TGTGCCAGCAGCAACCGACAGGGGCGAAGCTCCTATAATTCACCCCTCCACTTT. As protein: CASSNRQGRSSYNSPLHF.

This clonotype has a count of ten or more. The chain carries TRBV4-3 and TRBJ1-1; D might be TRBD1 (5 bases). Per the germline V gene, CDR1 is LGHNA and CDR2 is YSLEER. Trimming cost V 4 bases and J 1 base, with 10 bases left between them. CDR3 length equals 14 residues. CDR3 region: CASSRQQENTEAFF. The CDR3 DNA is TGCGCCAGCAGCCGCCAACAGGAGAACACTGAAGCTTTCTTT.

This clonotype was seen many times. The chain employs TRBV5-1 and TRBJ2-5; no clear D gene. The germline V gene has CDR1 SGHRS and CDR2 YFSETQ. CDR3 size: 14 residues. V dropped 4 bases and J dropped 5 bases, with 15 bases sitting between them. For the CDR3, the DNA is TGCGCCAGCAGCCCGACTCCTACCCAGGAGACCCAGTACTTC. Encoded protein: CASSPTPTQETQYF.

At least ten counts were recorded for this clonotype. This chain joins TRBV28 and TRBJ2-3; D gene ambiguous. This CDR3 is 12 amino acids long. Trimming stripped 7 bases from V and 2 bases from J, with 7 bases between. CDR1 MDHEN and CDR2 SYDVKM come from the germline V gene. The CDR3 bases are TGTGCCAGCACCAGCTTCACAGATACGCAGTATTTT. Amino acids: CASTSFTDTQYF.

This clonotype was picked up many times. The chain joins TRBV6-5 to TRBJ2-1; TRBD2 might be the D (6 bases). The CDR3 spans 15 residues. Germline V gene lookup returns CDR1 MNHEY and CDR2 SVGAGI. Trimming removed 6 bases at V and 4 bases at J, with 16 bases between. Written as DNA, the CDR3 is TGTGCCAGCAGGGGACTGGCGAGCACATACAATGAGCAGTTCTTC. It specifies CASRGLASTYNEQFF.

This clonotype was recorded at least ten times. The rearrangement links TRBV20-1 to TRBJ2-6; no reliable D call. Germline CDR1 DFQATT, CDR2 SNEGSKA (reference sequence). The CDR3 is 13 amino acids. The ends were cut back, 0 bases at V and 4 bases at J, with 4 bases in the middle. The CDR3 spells CSARDSGANVLTF. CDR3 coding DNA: TGCAGTGCTAGAGATTCCGGGGCCAACGTCCTGACTTTC.

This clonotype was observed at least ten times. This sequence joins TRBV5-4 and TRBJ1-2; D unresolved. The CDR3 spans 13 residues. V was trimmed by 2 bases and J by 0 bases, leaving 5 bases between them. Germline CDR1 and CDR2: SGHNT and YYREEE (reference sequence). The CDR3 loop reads CASSFLANYGYTF. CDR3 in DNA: TGTGCCAGCAGCTTCCTAGCTAACTATGGCTACACCTTC.

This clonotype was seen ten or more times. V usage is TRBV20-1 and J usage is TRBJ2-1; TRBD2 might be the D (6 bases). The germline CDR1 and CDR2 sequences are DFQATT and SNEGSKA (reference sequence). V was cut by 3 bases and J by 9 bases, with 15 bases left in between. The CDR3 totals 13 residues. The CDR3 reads CSARPRDSREQFF. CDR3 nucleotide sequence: TGCAGTGCTAGGCCCCGGGACTCCCGTGAGCAGTTCTTC.

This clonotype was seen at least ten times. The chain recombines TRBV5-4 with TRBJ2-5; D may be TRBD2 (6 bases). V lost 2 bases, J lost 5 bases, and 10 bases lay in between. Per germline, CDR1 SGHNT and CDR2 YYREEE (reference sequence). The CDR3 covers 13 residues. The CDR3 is CASSLGDSETQYF. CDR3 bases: TGTGCCAGCAGCTTAGGGGACTCGGAGACCCAGTACTTC.

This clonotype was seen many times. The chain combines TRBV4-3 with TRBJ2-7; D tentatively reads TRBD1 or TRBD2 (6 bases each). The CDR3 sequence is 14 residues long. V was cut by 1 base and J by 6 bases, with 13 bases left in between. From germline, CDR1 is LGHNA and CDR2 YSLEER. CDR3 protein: CASSQAGALGEQYF. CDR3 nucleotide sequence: TGCGCCAGCAGCCAAGCGGGGGCCTTAGGCGAGCAGTACTTC.

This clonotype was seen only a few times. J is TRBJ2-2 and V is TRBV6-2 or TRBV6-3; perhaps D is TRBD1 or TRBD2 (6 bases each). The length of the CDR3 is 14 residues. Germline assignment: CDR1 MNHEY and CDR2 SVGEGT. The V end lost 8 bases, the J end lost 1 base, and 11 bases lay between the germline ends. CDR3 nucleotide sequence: TGTGCCAGCGCGGGACATATGAACACCGGGGAGCTGTTTTTT. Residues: CASAGHMNTGELFF.

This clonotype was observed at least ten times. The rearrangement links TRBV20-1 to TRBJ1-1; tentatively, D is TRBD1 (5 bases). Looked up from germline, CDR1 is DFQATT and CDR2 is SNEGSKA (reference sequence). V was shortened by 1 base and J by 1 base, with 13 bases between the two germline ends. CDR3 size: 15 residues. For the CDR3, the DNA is TGCAGTGCTAGAGTACCCTATCAGGGGAACACTGAAGCTTTCTTT. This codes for CSARVPYQGNTEAFF.

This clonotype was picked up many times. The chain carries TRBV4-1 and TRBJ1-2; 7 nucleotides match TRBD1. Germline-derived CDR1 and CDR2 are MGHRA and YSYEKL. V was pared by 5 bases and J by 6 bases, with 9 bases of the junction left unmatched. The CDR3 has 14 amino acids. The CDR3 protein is CASSDLTGFNGYTF. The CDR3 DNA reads TGCGCCAGCAGCGACCTGACAGGGTTTAATGGCTACACCTTC.

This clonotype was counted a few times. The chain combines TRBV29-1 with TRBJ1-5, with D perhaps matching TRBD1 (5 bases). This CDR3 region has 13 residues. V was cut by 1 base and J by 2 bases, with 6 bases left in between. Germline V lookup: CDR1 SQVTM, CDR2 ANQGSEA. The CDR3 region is CSVEGGGNQPQHF. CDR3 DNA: TGCAGCGTTGAAGGGGGCGGCAATCAGCCCCAGCATTTT.

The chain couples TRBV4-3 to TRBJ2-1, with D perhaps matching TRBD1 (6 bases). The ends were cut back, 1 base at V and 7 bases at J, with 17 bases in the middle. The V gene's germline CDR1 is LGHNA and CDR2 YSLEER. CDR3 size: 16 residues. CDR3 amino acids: CASSQGARGMWNEQFF. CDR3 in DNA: TGCGCCAGCAGCCAAGGGGCCAGGGGCATGTGGAATGAGCAGTTCTTC.

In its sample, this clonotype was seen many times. The CDR3 region has the DNA TGCGCCAGCAGCTTGGGGACAGGGCGCACCGGGGAGCTGTTTTTT. It translates to CASSLGTGRTGELFF. The rearrangement joins TRBV5-1 to TRBJ2-2; TRBD1 agrees at 8 bases. CDR1 is SGHRS and CDR2 is YFSETQ in the germline V gene. CDR3 size: 15 residues. V was pared by 0 bases and J by 4 bases, with 2 bases of the junction left unmatched. Drawing the rest from reference TRBV5-1 and TRBJ2-2, the complete variable domain is KAGVTQTPRYLIKTRGQQVTLSCSPISGHRSVSWYQQTPGQGLQFLFEYFSETQRNKGNFPGRFSGRQFSNSRSEMNVSTLELGDSALYLCASSLGTGRTGELFFGEGSRLTVL.

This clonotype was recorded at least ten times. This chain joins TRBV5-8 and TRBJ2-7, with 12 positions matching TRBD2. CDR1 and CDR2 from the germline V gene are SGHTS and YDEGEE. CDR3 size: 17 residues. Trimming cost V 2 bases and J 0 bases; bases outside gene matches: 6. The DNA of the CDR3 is TGTGCCAGCAGCTTCCCTAGCGGGGGGGTCCTCTCCTACGAGCAGTACTTC. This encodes CASSFPSGGVLSYEQYF.

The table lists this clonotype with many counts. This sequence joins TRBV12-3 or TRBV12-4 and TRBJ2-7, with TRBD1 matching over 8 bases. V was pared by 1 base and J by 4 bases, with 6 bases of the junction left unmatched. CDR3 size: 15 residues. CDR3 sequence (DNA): TGTGCCAGCAGTTTAGGGCAGGGGGCGAGGTACGAGCAGTACGTC. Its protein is CASSLGQGARYEQYV.

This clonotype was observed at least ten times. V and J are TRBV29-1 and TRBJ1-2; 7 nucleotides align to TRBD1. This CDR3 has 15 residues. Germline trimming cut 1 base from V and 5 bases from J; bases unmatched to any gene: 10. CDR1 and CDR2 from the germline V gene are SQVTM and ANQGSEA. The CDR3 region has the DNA TGCAGCGTTGAAGGTTCTGGGGACAGTAAATATGGCTACACCTTC. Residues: CSVEGSGDSKYGYTF.

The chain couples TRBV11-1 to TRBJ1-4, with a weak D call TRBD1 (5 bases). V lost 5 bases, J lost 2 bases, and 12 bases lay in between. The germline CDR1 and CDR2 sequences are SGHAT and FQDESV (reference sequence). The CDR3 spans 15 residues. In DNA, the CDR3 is TGTGCCAGCAGCCGGTCCGGGGGGACTAATGAAAAACTGTTTTTT. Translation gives CASSRSGGTNEKLFF. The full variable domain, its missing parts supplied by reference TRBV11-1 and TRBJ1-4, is EAEVAQSPRYKITEKSQAVAFWCDPISGHATLYWYRQILGQGPELLVQFQDESVVDDSQLPKDRFSAERLKGVDSTLKIQPAELGDSAMYLCASSRSGGTNEKLFFGSGTQLSVL.

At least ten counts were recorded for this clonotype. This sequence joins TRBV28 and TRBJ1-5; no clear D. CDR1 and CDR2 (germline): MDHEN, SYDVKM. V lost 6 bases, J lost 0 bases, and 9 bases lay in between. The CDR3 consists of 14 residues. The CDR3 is CASRPQYSNQPQHF. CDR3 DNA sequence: TGTGCCAGCAGGCCTCAGTATAGCAATCAGCCCCAGCATTTT.

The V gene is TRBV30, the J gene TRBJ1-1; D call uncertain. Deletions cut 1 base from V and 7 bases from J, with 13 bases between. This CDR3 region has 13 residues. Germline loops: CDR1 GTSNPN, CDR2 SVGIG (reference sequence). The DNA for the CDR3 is TGTGCCTGGAGTGAGGCGGCTCTGAGTGAAGCTTTCTTT. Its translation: CAWSEAALSEAFF.

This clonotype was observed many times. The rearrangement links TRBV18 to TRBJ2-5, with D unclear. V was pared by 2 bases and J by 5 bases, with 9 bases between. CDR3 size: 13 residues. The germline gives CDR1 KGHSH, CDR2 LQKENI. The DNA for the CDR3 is TGTGCCAGCTCACCAGGCAAATCGGAGACCCAGTACTTC. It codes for CASSPGKSETQYF.

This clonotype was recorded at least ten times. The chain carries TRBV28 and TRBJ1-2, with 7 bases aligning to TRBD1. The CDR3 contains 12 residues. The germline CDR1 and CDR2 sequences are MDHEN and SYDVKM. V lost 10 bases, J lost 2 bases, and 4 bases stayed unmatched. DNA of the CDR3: TGTGCCACCACGACAGGGAACTATGGCTACACCTTC. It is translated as CATTTGNYGYTF.